This record concerns one T cell receptor beta chain sequence. The data were taken from a study of blood T cell repertoires in COVID-19. Overall study context: The study drew acute and convalescent COVID-19 samples from the United States, Italy and Spain. Nucleic acid was either cDNA or gDNA, and it came from T cells, B-cell-depleted T cells, or PBMCs.

Those enrolled in Seattle joined during active infection and were followed longitudinally afterward. Original analysis: The assay estimated nucleated cells by amplifying reference gene primers. The protocol was immunoSEQ multiplex PCR, while the TCRdb copy is restricted to in-frame clones and leaves out a portion. V and J calls and clone size are as listed in that table; D and trimming were resolved from the DNA. This sample carries hundreds of thousands of clones, 88% of them seen once, and the ten largest clones take under 8%. Trimming cost V 4 bases and J 5 bases, with 12 bases left between them. Germline CDR1 is SGHRS and CDR2 is YFSETQ. This CDR3 is built from 13 residues.

The sequencing input was peripheral blood. This rearrangement joins TRBV5-1 to TRBJ1-1, with TRBD1 as a possible D gene (6 bases). This clonotype was sampled from a woman aged 30 to 39 with COVID-19, enrolled during active disease. CDR3 coding DNA: TGCGCCAGCAGCCGTGGACAGAGTACTGAAGCTTTCTTT. It is translated as CASSRGQSTEAFF.